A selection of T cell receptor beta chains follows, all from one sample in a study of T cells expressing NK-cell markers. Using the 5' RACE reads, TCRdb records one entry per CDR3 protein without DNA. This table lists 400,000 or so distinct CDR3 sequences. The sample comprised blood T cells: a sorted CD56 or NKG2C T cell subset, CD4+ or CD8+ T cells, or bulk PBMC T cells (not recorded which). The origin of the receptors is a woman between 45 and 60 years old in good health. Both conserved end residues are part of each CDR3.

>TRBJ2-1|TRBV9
CASSVASGLDNEQFF
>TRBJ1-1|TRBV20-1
CSASYRNPEAFF
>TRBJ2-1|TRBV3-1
CASSHSSGSRNEQFF
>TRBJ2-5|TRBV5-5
CASSQWDSGYQETQYF
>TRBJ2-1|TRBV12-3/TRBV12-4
CASSLGATINEQFF
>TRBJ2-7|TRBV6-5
CASSSPTQQYF
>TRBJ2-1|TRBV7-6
CASSSPFSGGGNEQFF
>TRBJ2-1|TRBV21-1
CASSNLGPHNEQFF
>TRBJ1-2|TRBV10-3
CAILDGINYGYTF
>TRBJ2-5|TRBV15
CATSIYRAQETQYF
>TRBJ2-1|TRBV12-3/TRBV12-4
CASSLPSAPKDEQFF
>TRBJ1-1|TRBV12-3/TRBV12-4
CASSANTEAFF
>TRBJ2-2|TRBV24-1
CATKYTGELFF
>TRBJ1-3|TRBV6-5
CASSYSGAGNTIYF
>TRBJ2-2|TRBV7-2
CASTTAAGLITGELFF
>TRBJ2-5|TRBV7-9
CASSLTTGRAQKETQYF